The present TCR beta chain was sequenced within a study of glioma-infiltrating T cells. General study results and limits: Gliomas, especially low-grade, showed above-expected tissue-blood divergence; non-neoplastic patients showed below.

This clonotype occurred once. Its specificity is not known. The iRepertoire nested amplicon-rescue multiplex PCR amplified TCR alpha and beta CDR3s from RNA. TCRdb reprocessed the multiplex PCR reads via MiXCR and lists one record per CDR3 protein. The sample consists of approximately 400,000 distinct CDR3 sequences, roughly 41% of them appearing once. Sequencing was performed on glioma tissue, nonneoplastic brain tissue, or PBMCs (not recorded which). The TCR originated in a human donor with low-grade glioma or glioblastoma, undergoing nonglioma brain surgery, or in good health (not recorded which).

The DNA for the CDR3 is TGTGCCAGCAGTTTATCGCCCTGGGGGAAGAATTCACCCCTCCACTTT. It yields the protein CASSLSPWGKNSPLHF. The chain combines TRBV27 with TRBJ1-6, with D possibly matching TRBD1 (5 bases). Looked up from germline, CDR1 is MNHEY and CDR2 is SMNVEV (reference sequence). The CDR3 totals 16 residues. V was clipped by 0 bases and J by 7 bases, with 13 bases between them.